Listed here are 4 T cell receptor beta chains from one sample, sequenced in a study of blood T cell repertoires in COVID-19. The method was immunoSEQ multiplex PCR; TCRdb's version includes in-frame clones alone and lacks a portion of them. The table records about 370,000 clones, roughly 90% of them present only once. The sample was peripheral blood. Receptors originate from a woman between 25 and 40 years old with COVID-19, enrolled during active disease.

The V gene is TRBV12-3 or TRBV12-4, the J gene TRBJ2-7, with a weak D call TRBD2 (5 bases). CDR3 length: 12 residues. Between the trimmed V and J ends, which lost 3 bases and 4 bases, there was a span of 7 bases. The CDR3 DNA follows: TGTGCCAGCAGTTTTAGAGGGTACGAGCAGTACTTC. Residues: CASSFRGYEQYF.

V and J are TRBV28 and TRBJ1-5; unclear D gene. The germline CDR1 and CDR2 sequences are MDHEN and SYDVKM. The CDR3 consists of 14 residues. V lost 3 bases to trimming and J lost 7 bases, with 13 bases between them. Here the CDR3 DNA reads TGTGCCAGCAGTTTCCCAGCTAGAGGGCAGCCCCAGCATTTT. It yields the protein CASSFPARGQPQHF. The variable domain in full, with the rest retrieved from reference TRBV28 and TRBJ1-5, is DVKVTQSSRYLVKRTGEKVFLECVQDMDHENMFWYRQDPGLGLRLIYFSYDVKMKEKGDIPEGYSVSREKKERFSLILESASTNQTSMYLCASSFPARGQPQHFGDGTRLSIL.

CDR3 sequence: CASSLGASGGRGEQYF. The CDR3 DNA follows: TGTGCCAGCAGCTTAGGGGCTAGCGGGGGCAGGGGCGAGCAGTACTTC. The chain combines TRBV7-6 with TRBJ2-7; 10 bases line up with TRBD2. V lost 1 base, J lost 6 bases, and 9 bases stayed unmatched. Germline CDR1 is SGHVS and CDR2 is FNYEAQ. The CDR3 extends over 16 amino acids.

DNA for the CDR3: TGTGCCAGCAGCTTGGGACAGAGCTCTGGAAACACCATATATTTT. Encoded protein: CASSLGQSSGNTIYF. The genes are TRBV5-8 and TRBJ1-3; tentatively, D is TRBD1 (5 bases). This CDR3 is 15 amino acids long. Germline-derived CDR1 and CDR2 are SGHTS and YDEGEE. With 0 bases removed from V and 0 bases from J, the gap between germline ends came to 7 bases.